These 29 T cell receptor beta chains originate from one sample sequenced in a study of shared clonotypes between healthy human individuals. The data were produced by immunoSEQ multiplex PCR, yet TCRdb's version contains in-frame clones alone and is incomplete. The table shows some 1 million clones, with more than 60% occurring only once. The sequenced material came from memory CD4+ T cells sorted from blood. The sample's subset: CD45RA-negative fraction. The receptors originated from a man aged 18 to 30 in good health.

This chain joins TRBV9 and TRBJ1-2; D possibly corresponds to TRBD1 (5 bases). The CDR3 loop spans 13 amino acids. Trimming cost V 4 bases and J 7 bases, with 14 bases left between them. Germline V gene sequence: CDR1 SGDLS, CDR2 YYNGEE. The CDR3: CASSRGGPSGYTF. The CDR3 DNA reads TGTGCCAGCAGCCGCGGGGGTCCGTCTGGCTACACCTTC.

This chain uses TRBV6-1 with TRBJ1-4, with a weak D call TRBD1 (5 bases). There are 14 residues in the CDR3. From germline, CDR1 is MNHNS and CDR2 SASEGT. V was shortened by 10 bases and J by 5 bases, with 17 bases between the two germline ends. DNA for the CDR3: TGTGCCACCAGCACTCCAGGGACCAATGAAAAACTGTTTTTT. This gives the protein CATSTPGTNEKLFF.

V gene TRBV5-1 combines with J gene TRBJ2-3; TRBD2 agrees at 7 bases. The V gene's germline CDR1 is SGHRS and CDR2 YFSETQ. Trimming removed 5 bases from V and 5 bases from J; junction bases left unmatched: 11. CDR3 length: 15 residues. The chain's CDR3 is CASSPLSGDEDTQYF. DNA for the CDR3: TGCGCCAGCAGTCCCCTAAGCGGGGACGAAGATACGCAGTATTTT.

This chain connects TRBV7-2 to TRBJ1-1; no clear D gene. Germline V gene lookup returns CDR1 SGHTA and CDR2 FQGNSA. This CDR3 is built from 12 residues. V lost 5 bases and J 10 bases, leaving 14 bases between the germline ends. The CDR3 region is CASSPQGLGAFF. The CDR3 DNA sequence: TGTGCCAGCAGCCCACAAGGGCTTGGAGCTTTCTTT.

This clone was detected only a few times. The chain joins TRBV2 to TRBJ1-2, with D unclear. Germline V gives CDR1 SNHLY, CDR2 FYNNEI. The CDR3 has 12 residues. V lost 7 bases and J 4 bases, leaving 10 bases between the germline ends. The CDR3 here is CASKPDGYGYTF. The CDR3 DNA sequence: TGTGCCAGCAAGCCCGACGGCTATGGCTACACCTTC.

The rearrangement joins TRBV5-1 to TRBJ2-3, with D maybe TRBD1 (6 bases). This CDR3 spans 16 amino acids. The V and J ends lost 3 bases and 1 base respectively, with 15 bases between them. CDR1 is SGHRS and CDR2 is YFSETQ in the germline V gene. CDR3 residues: CASSSGSGVGTDTQYF. CDR3 nucleotide sequence: TGCGCCAGCAGCTCGGGGTCAGGGGTCGGCACAGATACGCAGTATTTT.

The chain joins TRBV5-4 to TRBJ2-6; TRBD1 matches at 7 bases. Germline assignment: CDR1 SGHNT and CDR2 YYREEE (reference sequence). Trimming cost V 4 bases and J 0 bases; bases outside gene matches: 4. This CDR3 is built from 16 residues. CDR3 in DNA: TGTGCCAGCAGCCAGGGACAGAGCTCTGGGGCCAACGTCCTGACTTTC. Encoded protein: CASSQGQSSGANVLTF.

The genes are TRBV4-1 and TRBJ2-5; TRBD2 matches 8 bases. The CDR3 spans 14 residues. The ends lost 4 bases at V and 5 bases at J; junction bases unmatched: 6. The germline CDR1 and CDR2 sequences are MGHRA and YSYEKL. The CDR3 DNA sequence: TGCGCCAGCAGCCCCGGGACTAGGCGGGAGACCCAGTACTTC. Amino acids: CASSPGTRRETQYF.

As for this clone: A much larger clone differs by one base, so this may be a read error. Other nucleotide sequences from this sample produce the same CDR3. The gene calls are TRBV5-1 and TRBJ1-3; D uncertain. Trimming removed 0 bases from V and 0 bases from J, with 7 bases in between. Germline lookup yields CDR1 SGHRS and CDR2 YFSETQ. This CDR3 comprises 15 residues. CDR3 nucleotides: TGCGCCAGCAGCTTGGGACCGAGCTCTGGAAACACCATATATTTT. It translates to CASSLGPSSGNTIYF.

This rearrangement joins TRBV11-2 to TRBJ2-7, with D possibly TRBD2 on 7 matching bases. Germline lookup yields CDR1 SGHAT and CDR2 FQNNGV. The CDR3 loop spans 16 amino acids. V was shortened by 5 bases and J by 7 bases, with 24 bases between the two germline ends. CDR3 loop: CASSPEGGLTFKEQYF. CDR3 DNA: TGTGCCAGCAGCCCAGAGGGGGGACTAACCTTTAAGGAGCAGTACTTC.

DNA of the CDR3: TGTGCCAGCAGCGTAGGACTAGCGGGAGGGAGGAATGAGCAGTTCTTC. Translated: CASSVGLAGGRNEQFF. The rearrangement joins TRBV9 to TRBJ2-1, with 14 bases fitting TRBD2. The CDR3 consists of 16 residues. J was trimmed by 7 bases and V by 0 bases; bases with no gene match: 3. Germline V CDR1 and CDR2: SGDLS, YYNGEE.

With respect to this clone: This may arise from a read error, as a much more abundant clone is one base away. The V call is TRBV2, the J call TRBJ1-2; 9 positions agree with TRBD1. The CDR3 has 14 residues. Germline lookup yields CDR1 SNHLY and CDR2 FYNNEI. CDR3 region: CASSEGQGSYGYAF. The CDR3 nucleotides read TGTGCCAGCAGTGAGGGACAGGGCAGCTATGGCTACGCCTTC.

CDR3 sequence: CAWSVQVGNSPLHF. The CDR3, as DNA: TGTGCCTGGAGTGTCCAGGTGGGGAATTCACCCCTCCACTTT. The chain joins TRBV30 to TRBJ1-6; the D is unclear. Looked up from germline, CDR1 is GTSNPN and CDR2 is SVGIG (reference sequence). CDR3 size: 14 residues. V lost 0 bases and J lost 7, with 10 bases in between. The full variable domain, completed using reference TRBV30 and TRBJ1-6, is SQTIHQWPATLVQPVGSPLSLECTVEGTSNPNLYWYRQAAGRGLQLLFYSVGIGQISSEVPQNLSASRPQDRQFILSSKKLLLSDSGFYLCAWSVQVGNSPLHFGNGTRLTVT.

The V gene is TRBV30, the J gene TRBJ2-5; 12 bases agree with TRBD1. V lost 2 bases to trimming and J lost 3 bases; unmatched junction nucleotides: 10. Looked up from germline, CDR1 is GTSNPN and CDR2 is SVGIG (reference sequence). CDR3 size: 17 residues. The CDR3 coding sequence is TGTGCCTGGAGTCCCACTCCGGGACAGGGGGCGAAAGAGACCCAGTACTTC. Translated, it gives CAWSPTPGQGAKETQYF.

J is TRBJ2-7 and V is TRBV13; TRBD2 aligns across 10 bases. CDR3 size: 15 residues. V trimming: 5 bases; J trimming: 1 base; junction bases outside the gene matches: 5. Germline V gene lookup returns CDR1 PRHDT and CDR2 FYEKMQ (reference sequence). The CDR3 region is CASSGTSGISYEQYF. CDR3 DNA: TGTGCCAGCAGCGGCACTAGCGGGATTTCCTACGAGCAGTACTTC.

J is TRBJ2-2 and V is TRBV7-8; unclear D gene. CDR3 size: 13 residues. Germline CDR1 and CDR2: SGHVS and FQNEAQ. The ends were cut back, 11 bases at V and 1 base at J, with 11 bases in the middle. Here the CDR3 reads CASTYGNTGELFF. The CDR3 coding sequence is TGTGCCTCAACTTACGGGAACACCGGGGAGCTGTTTTTT.

The chain uses TRBV2 and TRBJ2-5, with D possibly TRBD2 on 5 matching bases. Germline loops: CDR1 SNHLY, CDR2 FYNNEI. The CDR3 spans 14 residues. Deletions cut 6 bases from V and 5 bases from J, with 16 bases between. The CDR3 DNA sequence: TGTGCCAGCAGGCCGGGGAGTAGCATGGAGACCCAGTACTTC. This gives the protein CASRPGSSMETQYF. Looking up the rest from reference TRBV2 and TRBJ2-5 gives the full variable domain: EPEVTQTPSHQVTQMGQEVILRCVPISNHLYFYWYRQILGQKVEFLVSFYNNEISEKSEIFDDQFSVERPDGSNFTLKIRSTKLEDSAMYFCASRPGSSMETQYFGPGTRLLVL.

The genes are TRBV18 and TRBJ2-2; D unclear. V lost 2 bases and J lost 5, with 9 bases in between. This CDR3 has 14 residues. Looked up from germline, CDR1 is KGHSH and CDR2 is LQKENI. The CDR3, as DNA: TGTGCCAGCTCACCATCAGAACAGACCGGGGAGCTGTTTTTT. Translation: CASSPSEQTGELFF.

This clone was observed a handful of times. The chain is built from TRBV6-1 and TRBJ1-5; D is uncertain. V was clipped by 2 bases and J by 2 bases, with 7 bases between them. The CDR3 is 14 amino acids. Germline values: CDR1 MNHNS, CDR2 SASEGT. The CDR3 nucleotides read TGTGCCAGCAGTGAAAGTAGCCGCAATCAGCCCCAGCATTTT. Amino acids: CASSESSRNQPQHF.

The J gene is TRBJ2-2, the V gene TRBV5-6, with 7 bases lining up with TRBD2. From germline, CDR1 is SGHDT and CDR2 YYEEEE. The CDR3 is made up of 16 amino acids. Losses at the gene ends were 1 base for V and 1 base for J; bases not matched to a gene: 4. The CDR3 reads CASSLLKRGNTGELFF. The CDR3 coding sequence is TGTGCCAGCAGCTTGTTGAAGCGGGGGAACACCGGGGAGCTGTTTTTT.

This clone was counted between two and nine times. The rearrangement links TRBV14 to TRBJ1-2, with 8 bases identical to TRBD1. This CDR3 region has 16 residues. Germline V CDR1 and CDR2: SGHDN, FVKESK. With 3 bases clipped from V and 4 bases from J, the junction kept 10 bases outside the gene matches. The CDR3 reads CASSHGQGNALYGYTF. CDR3 coding DNA: TGTGCCAGCAGCCATGGACAGGGCAACGCACTCTATGGCTACACCTTC.

The chain joins TRBV2 to TRBJ1-6; TRBD1 might be the D (6 bases). The CDR3 runs 13 residues. Germline-derived CDR1 and CDR2 are SNHLY and FYNNEI. Trimming took 7 bases from V and 9 from J, leaving 13 bases between them. This chain's CDR3 is CASIASGVSPLHF. CDR3 coding DNA: TGTGCCAGCATAGCGTCAGGGGTTTCACCCCTCCACTTT.

This clone was detected many times. The chain links TRBV6-1 to TRBJ1-2; the match to TRBD1 covers 8 bases. Germline CDR1 is MNHNS and CDR2 is SASEGT. Trimming at V came to 4 bases and at J to 7 bases, leaving 8 bases not matched to a gene. This CDR3 is built from 14 residues. For the CDR3, the DNA is TGTGCCAGCAGTGGTGACAGGGGATTCTCTGGCTACACCTTC. Translating it yields CASSGDRGFSGYTF.

This sequence joins TRBV19 and TRBJ2-5; TRBD2 agrees at 8 bases. CDR1 is LNHDA and CDR2 is SQIVND in the germline V gene (reference sequence). V shed 2 bases and J 7 bases; nucleotides not matched to a gene: 9. The length of the CDR3 is 15 residues. CDR3 region: CASSIPGTSFGTQYF. CDR3 DNA sequence: TGTGCCAGTAGTATACCCGGGACTAGTTTTGGGACCCAGTACTTC. Combining the CDR3 with reference TRBV19 and TRBJ2-5 gives the whole variable domain DGGITQSPKYLFRKEGQNVTLSCEQNLNHDAMYWYRQDPGQGLRLIYYSQIVNDFQKGDIAEGYSVSREKKESFPLTVTSAQKNPTAFYLCASSIPGTSFGTQYFGPGTRLLVL.

The V call is TRBV11-2, the J call TRBJ2-7; D is uncertain. Germline CDR1 reads SGHAT; CDR2 reads FQNNGV. Trimming took off 5 bases at V and 7 bases at J, with 12 bases between the two ends. There are 12 residues in the CDR3. The DNA of the CDR3 is TGTGCCAGCAGCCAACTCAGAATGGAGCAGTACTTC. Translating gives CASSQLRMEQYF.

Only one count was recorded for this clone. The chain carries TRBV9 and TRBJ1-6; TRBD1 matches 9 bases. Germline CDR1 SGDLS, CDR2 YYNGEE. V dropped 0 bases and J dropped 7; count of bases not matched to a gene: 2. The CDR3 runs 15 residues. The CDR3 is CASSVGGTGNSPLHF. The DNA of the CDR3 is TGTGCCAGCAGCGTAGGAGGGACAGGGAATTCACCCCTCCACTTT.

This chain uses TRBV7-2 with TRBJ2-4; weak D call: TRBD2 (5 bases). Trimming pared 6 bases from V and 3 bases from J, leaving 15 bases between. The length of the CDR3 is 15 residues. CDR1 is SGHTA, CDR2 FQGNSA, per germline. CDR3 sequence reads: CASRIGPGYKNIQYF. CDR3 nucleotide sequence: TGTGCCAGCAGAATAGGCCCGGGGTACAAAAACATTCAGTACTTC.

The chain recombines TRBV7-9 with TRBJ2-5; maybe TRBD2 (6 bases). The CDR3 is made up of 16 amino acids. CDR1 and CDR2 (germline): SEHNR, FQNEAQ (reference sequence). Deletions cut 1 base from V and 1 base from J, with 13 bases between. The CDR3 DNA reads TGTGCCAGCAGCTTAGGAACGACAGCGGGCCAAGAGACCCAGTACTTC. Protein sequence: CASSLGTTAGQETQYF. The full variable domain, with the rest looked up from reference TRBV7-9 and TRBJ2-5, is DTGVSQNPRHKITKRGQNVTFRCDPISEHNRLYWYRQTLGQGPEFLTYFQNEAQLEKSRLLSDRFSAERPKGSFSTLEIQRTEQGDSAMYLCASSLGTTAGQETQYFGPGTRLLVL.

This clone was seen only a few times. The chain employs TRBV29-1 and TRBJ1-5; 8 bases align to TRBD1. The germline V gene encodes CDR1 SQVTM and CDR2 ANQGSEA. J gave up 4 bases and V 4 bases, and 9 bases lay outside the gene matches. The CDR3 totals 15 residues. CDR3 sequence: CSVVWAGGGNQPQHF. The CDR3, as DNA: TGCAGCGTTGTTTGGGCAGGGGGCGGGAATCAGCCCCAGCATTTT.